A selection of T cell receptor beta chains follows, all from one sample in a study of molecular identifiers for immune sequencing clone quantification. TCRdb analysed the PCR reads with MiXCR anew, one entry per CDR3 protein. Seen here are hundreds of thousands of distinct CDR3 sequences, over 25% observed once, and the top ten hold 0.7% to 0.95%. The specimen sequenced was naive CD8+ T cells from blood, with Jurkat cell RNA spiked in. The source is a human donor in good health. Some libraries in this study had Jurkat cell RNA spiked in. Both conserved end residues are part of each CDR3. D genes are given only for firm matches. Clone size, where shown, is once, few, many, or a class for clones that have expanded.

DNA	CDR3	J	D	V	size
TGTGCCAGCAGCCAAGGGACAGCTAGCACAGATACGCAGTATTTT	CASSQGTASTDTQYF	TRBJ2-3	TRBD1	TRBV12-3/TRBV12-4	many
TGCGCCAGCAGCCAAGAATTGGGGTACCTGGAAGGCAATCAGCCCCAGCATTTT	CASSQELGYLEGNQPQHF	TRBJ1-5	.	TRBV4-1	few
TGCGCCAGCAGCCAAGAGGACTATACCTACGAGCAGTACTTC	CASSQEDYTYEQYF	TRBJ2-7	.	TRBV4-1	.
TGTGCCAGTAGTATTATAGGGGACACTGGAGCTTTCTTT	CASSIIGDTGAFF	TRBJ1-1	.	TRBV19	.
TGTGCCAGCAGTCGGACAGGGCGGGCTGAGACCCAGTACTTC	CASSRTGRAETQYF	TRBJ2-5	TRBD1	TRBV12-3/TRBV12-4	many
TGTGCCAGCAGCCCCACGGGGGGACTCTACGAGCAGTACTTC	CASSPTGGLYEQYF	TRBJ2-7	TRBD2	TRBV2	many
TGTGCCAGCTTGGGACAGGGGGCTGGTTTCGGGGAGCTGTTTTTT	CASLGQGAGFGELFF	TRBJ2-2	TRBD1	TRBV7-9	.
TGTGCCAGCTCACCACCGTCTGGAATTGAGCAGTTCTTC	CASSPPSGIEQFF	TRBJ2-1	.	TRBV18	.
TGTGCCAGCAGCTTGGAGGACTTTGCCACAGATACGCAGTATTTT	CASSLEDFATDTQYF	TRBJ2-3	.	TRBV5-4	.
TGTGCCAGCAGCTCCGTCGATCAGAACACTGAAGCTTTCTTT	CASSSVDQNTEAFF	TRBJ1-1	.	TRBV7-3	many
TGTGCCAGCAGCGTAGAACCAGCTTCTACTAACTATGGCTACACCTTC	CASSVEPASTNYGYTF	TRBJ1-2	.	TRBV9	.
TGTGCCAGCGGCGGGGGGCAACAAGGCTACACCTTC	CASGGGQQGYTF	TRBJ1-2	.	TRBV2	.
TGTGCCAGCAGTGAAGCATTGAAGGGCGAAGCTTTCTTT	CASSEALKGEAFF	TRBJ1-1	.	TRBV2	many
TGTGCCAGCAGTGAAGCTGCGTGGATTCGGCGGGGGGGCACAGATACGCAGTATTTT	CASSEAAWIRRGGTDTQYF	TRBJ2-3	TRBD2	TRBV6-1	.
TGTGCCAGCAGCCATTACTCTACCGAGCAGTTCTTC	CASSHYSTEQFF	TRBJ2-1	.	TRBV7-9	many
TGTGCCAGCAGGGAGGAAGCGGGACTAGCATATGAGCAGTTCTTC	CASREEAGLAYEQFF	TRBJ2-1	TRBD2	TRBV27	.
TGTGCCAGCAGCTTGGGCGGGGGCCGCTCCCGTTCCGGGGAGCAGTACTTC	CASSLGGGRSRSGEQYF	TRBJ2-7	.	TRBV13	many
TGCAGTGCTAGAGATCCTGAGAGGCGGGGCTCCTACGAGCAGTACTTC	CSARDPERRGSYEQYF	TRBJ2-7	.	TRBV20-1	few
TGTGCCAGCAAACTCCCGGGGGGAAATGAAAAACTGTTTTTT	CASKLPGGNEKLFF	TRBJ1-4	.	TRBV12-3/TRBV12-4	many
TGTGCCACCCGCTTAGAAGCAAGGGGCCCCAAAAACATTCGGTACTTC	CATRLEARGPKNIRYF	TRBJ2-4	.	TRBV13	.
TGCGCCAGCAGCCCTCAACACAGGGTGGATTCTGGGGCCAACGTCCTGACTTTC	CASSPQHRVDSGANVLTF	TRBJ2-6	.	TRBV4-3	many
TGTGCCAGCAGTGACTCCGGGACAGGGGCCTACGAGCAGTACTTC	CASSDSGTGAYEQYF	TRBJ2-7	TRBD1	TRBV2	few
TGCAGTGCTAAGGCCAACAGGGTGGGGGGCTACGAGCAGTACTTC	CSAKANRVGGYEQYF	TRBJ2-7	.	TRBV20-1	few
TGTGCCAGCTCACCAGTACCGGGGGCAGGCTATGGCTACACCTTC	CASSPVPGAGYGYTF	TRBJ1-2	.	TRBV18	few
TGTGCCAGCAGTTATACAGGGGAGGGAAAACTGTTTTTT	CASSYTGEGKLFF	TRBJ1-4	TRBD1	TRBV6-5	many
TGTGCCAGCAGTTTTCACGGGGGGAACACTGAAGCTTTCTTT	CASSFHGGNTEAFF	TRBJ1-1	.	TRBV12-3/TRBV12-4	.
TGTGCCAGCTTGGGAAGGACAGGGGAAGAGACCCAGTACTTC	CASLGRTGEETQYF	TRBJ2-5	TRBD1	TRBV2	.
TGCAGTGCACTGACAGGTTCGACTTACGAGCAGTACTTC	CSALTGSTYEQYF	TRBJ2-7	.	TRBV20-1	few
TGCGCCAGCAGCCTCACAGGGTTTGAGCAGTTCTTC	CASSLTGFEQFF	TRBJ2-1	.	TRBV4-1	many
TGTGCCAGCAGCCCGTTCAGGGGGAGGTACGAGCAGTACTTC	CASSPFRGRYEQYF	TRBJ2-7	.	TRBV3-1	.
TGTGCCAGCAGCTTAGACGCTCAGACCACTGACGCTTTCTTT	CASSLDAQTTDAFF	TRBJ1-1	.	TRBV7-9	.
TGTGCCAGCAGCTCAGGACTAGCGGGACCCGATACGCAGTATTTT	CASSSGLAGPDTQYF	TRBJ2-3	TRBD2	TRBV27	many
TGTGCCTGGAGCGATCAGCCTCAGTACTATGGCTACACCTTC	CAWSDQPQYYGYTF	TRBJ1-2	.	TRBV30	.
TGTGCCAGCAGCATCCCGGGACAGGGGATTTCTGCGGGAGGGCCGGAGGAGACCCAGTACTTC	CASSIPGQGISAGGPEETQYF	TRBJ2-5	.	TRBV11-2	few
TGTGCCAGCAGTTACGGGGTGGCCTACGAGCAGTACTTC	CASSYGVAYEQYF	TRBJ2-7	.	TRBV6-5	many
TGTGCCAGCAGCTTGGATTTGGGGCGGGAGACCCAGTACTTC	CASSLDLGRETQYF	TRBJ2-5	.	TRBV5-5	many